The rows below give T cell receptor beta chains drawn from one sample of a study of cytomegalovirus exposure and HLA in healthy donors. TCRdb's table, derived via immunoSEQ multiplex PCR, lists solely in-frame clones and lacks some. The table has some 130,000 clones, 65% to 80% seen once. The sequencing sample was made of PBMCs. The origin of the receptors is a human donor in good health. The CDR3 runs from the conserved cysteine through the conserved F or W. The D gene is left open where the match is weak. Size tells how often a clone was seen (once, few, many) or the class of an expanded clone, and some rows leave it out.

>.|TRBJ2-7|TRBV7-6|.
TGTGCCAGCAGCCCCCCCGGCGGGCTCGAGCAGTACTTC
CASSPPGGLEQYF
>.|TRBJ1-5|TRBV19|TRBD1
TGTGCCAGTAGTGTGGGACAGGGGCATCAGCCCCAGCATTTT
CASSVGQGHQPQHF
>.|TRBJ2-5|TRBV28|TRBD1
TGTGCCAGCAGTTCCCTCCGACAGGGGGCGGGAGAGACCCAGTACTTC
CASSSLRQGAGETQYF
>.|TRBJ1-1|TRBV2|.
TGTGCCAGCAGTGTCCAGGGAGGTGTGAACACTGAAGCTTTCTTT
CASSVQGGVNTEAFF
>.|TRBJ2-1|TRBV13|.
TGTGCCAGCAGCTTACCGGCTAGCGAGTACAATGAGCAGTTCTTC
CASSLPASEYNEQFF
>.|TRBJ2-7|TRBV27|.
TGTGCCAGCCGCCGCGCCGTTAGTGCCTACGAGCAGTACTTC
CASRRAVSAYEQYF
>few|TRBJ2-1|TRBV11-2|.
TGTGCCAGCAGCTCCCTAGGGGCGAGCTCCTACAATGAGCAGTTCTTC
CASSSLGASSYNEQFF
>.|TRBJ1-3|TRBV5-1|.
TGCGCCAGCAGCTTGGAGATCGGGGGGACAGGAAACACCATATATTTT
CASSLEIGGTGNTIYF
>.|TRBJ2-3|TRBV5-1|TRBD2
TGCGCCAGCAGCACAGGTCGCGGGAGCCCCACCACAGATACGCAGTATTTT
CASSTGRGSPTTDTQYF
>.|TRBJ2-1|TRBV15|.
TGTGCCACCAGCAGTAACAGGGCTTGGGATGAGCAGTTCTTC
CATSSNRAWDEQFF
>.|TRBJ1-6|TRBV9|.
TGTGCCAGCAGCGTAGACCCGGGAGGGGCGAATTCACCCCTCCACTTT
CASSVDPGGANSPLHF
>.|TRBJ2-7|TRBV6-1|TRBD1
TGTGCCACCCAAACCGGGACAGGAAACTACGAGCAGTACTTC
CATQTGTGNYEQYF
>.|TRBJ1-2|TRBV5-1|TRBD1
TGCGCCAGCAGCTTGGGGGACAGGAGCAACTATGGCTACACCTTC
CASSLGDRSNYGYTF
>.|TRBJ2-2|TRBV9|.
TGTGCCAGCAGCGTCCGGGACTCCACCGGGGAGCTGTTTTTT
CASSVRDSTGELFF
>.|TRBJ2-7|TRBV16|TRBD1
TGTGCCAGCAGCCAAGGGACAGGGGTCTACGAGCAGTACTTC
CASSQGTGVYEQYF
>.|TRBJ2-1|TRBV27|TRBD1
TGTGCCAGCACTAAACCCCCGGGACAGGGCTCCTACAATGAGCAGTTCTTC
CASTKPPGQGSYNEQFF
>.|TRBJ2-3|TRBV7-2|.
TGTGCCAGCAGTTCCGGACTTGTTGGAGAAACGCAGTATTTT
CASSSGLVGETQYF
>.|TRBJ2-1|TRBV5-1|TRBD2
TGCGCCAGCAGCACTAGCGGGAGTCCCTACAATGAGCAGTTCTTC
CASSTSGSPYNEQFF